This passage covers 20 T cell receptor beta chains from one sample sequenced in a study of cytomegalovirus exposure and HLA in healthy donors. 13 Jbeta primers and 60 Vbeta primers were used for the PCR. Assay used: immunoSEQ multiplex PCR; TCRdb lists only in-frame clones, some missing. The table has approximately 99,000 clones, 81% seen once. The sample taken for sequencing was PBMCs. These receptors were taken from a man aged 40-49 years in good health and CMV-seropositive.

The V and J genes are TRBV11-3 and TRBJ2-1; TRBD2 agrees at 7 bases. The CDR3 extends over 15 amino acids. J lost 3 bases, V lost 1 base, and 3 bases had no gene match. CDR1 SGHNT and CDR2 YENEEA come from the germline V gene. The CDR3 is CASSLASGDYNEQFF. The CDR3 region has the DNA TGTGCCAGCAGCTTAGCCAGCGGGGACTACAATGAGCAGTTCTTC.

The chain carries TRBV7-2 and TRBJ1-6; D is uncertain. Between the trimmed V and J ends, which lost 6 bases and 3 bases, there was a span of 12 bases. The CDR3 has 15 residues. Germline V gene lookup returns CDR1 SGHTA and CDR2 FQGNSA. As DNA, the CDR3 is TGTGCCAGCAGGCCCGCTGCCAGCTATAATTCACCCCTCCACTTT. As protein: CASRPAASYNSPLHF.

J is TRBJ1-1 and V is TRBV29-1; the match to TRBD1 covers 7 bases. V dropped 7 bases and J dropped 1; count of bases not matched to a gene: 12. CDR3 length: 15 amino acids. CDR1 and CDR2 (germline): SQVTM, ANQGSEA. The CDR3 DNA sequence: TGCAGCGCTGGGTTGACAGGGAACGCGAACACTGAAGCTTTCTTT. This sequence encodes CSAGLTGNANTEAFF.

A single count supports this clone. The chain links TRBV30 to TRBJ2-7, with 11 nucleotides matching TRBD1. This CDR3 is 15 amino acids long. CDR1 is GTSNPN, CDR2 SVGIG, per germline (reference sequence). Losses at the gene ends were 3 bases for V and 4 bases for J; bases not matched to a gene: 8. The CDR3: CAWREGTGGPYEQYF. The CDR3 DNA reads TGTGCCTGGAGGGAGGGGACAGGGGGTCCTTACGAGCAGTACTTC.

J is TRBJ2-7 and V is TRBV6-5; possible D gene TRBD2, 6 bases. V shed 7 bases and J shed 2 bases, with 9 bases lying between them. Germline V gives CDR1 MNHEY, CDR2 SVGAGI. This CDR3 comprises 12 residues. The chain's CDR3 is CASTGGTYEQYF. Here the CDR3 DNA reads TGTGCCAGCACCGGGGGAACCTACGAGCAGTACTTC.

The CDR3 region is CASSESGGIGNQPQHF. The DNA of the CDR3 is TGTGCCAGCAGTGAATCTGGGGGGATTGGCAATCAGCCCCAGCATTTT. The chain couples TRBV25-1 to TRBJ1-5; a weak D match, TRBD1 (5 bases). The germline V gene encodes CDR1 MGHDK and CDR2 SYGVNS. The CDR3 is 16 residues long. Trimming stripped 1 base from V and 2 bases from J, with 12 bases between.

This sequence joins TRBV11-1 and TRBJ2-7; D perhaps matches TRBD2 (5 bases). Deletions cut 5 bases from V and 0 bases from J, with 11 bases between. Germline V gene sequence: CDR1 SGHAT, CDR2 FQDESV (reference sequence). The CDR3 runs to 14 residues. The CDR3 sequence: CASSVGISSYEQYF. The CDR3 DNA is TGTGCCAGCAGCGTCGGGATTAGCTCCTACGAGCAGTACTTC.

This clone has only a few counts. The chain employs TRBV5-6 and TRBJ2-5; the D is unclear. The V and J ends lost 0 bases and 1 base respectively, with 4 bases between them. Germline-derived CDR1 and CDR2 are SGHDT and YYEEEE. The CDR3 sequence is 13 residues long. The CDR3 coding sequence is TGTGCCAGCAGCTTGGGTAGCCAAGAGACCCAGTACTTC. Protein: CASSLGSQETQYF.

The CDR3, as DNA: TGTGCCAGCAGCTTAGCACAGTATGAAGCTTTCTTT. It specifies CASSLAQYEAFF. This chain uses TRBV7-9 with TRBJ1-1; D call uncertain. The V end was cut by 0 bases, the J end by 7 bases, with 6 bases between. Germline CDR1 and CDR2: SEHNR and FQNEAQ (reference sequence). The CDR3 contains 12 residues. Combining the CDR3 with reference TRBV7-9 and TRBJ1-1 gives the whole variable domain DTGVSQNPRHKITKRGQNVTFRCDPISEHNRLYWYRQTLGQGPEFLTYFQNEAQLEKSRLLSDRFSAERPKGSFSTLEIQRTEQGDSAMYLCASSLAQYEAFFGQGTRLTVV.

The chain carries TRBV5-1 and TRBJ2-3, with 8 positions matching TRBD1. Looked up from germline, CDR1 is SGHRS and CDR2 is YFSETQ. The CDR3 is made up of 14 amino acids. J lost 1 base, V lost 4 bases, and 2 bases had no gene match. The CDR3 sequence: CASSATGGTDTQYF. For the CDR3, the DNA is TGCGCCAGCAGCGCGACAGGGGGCACAGATACGCAGTATTTT.

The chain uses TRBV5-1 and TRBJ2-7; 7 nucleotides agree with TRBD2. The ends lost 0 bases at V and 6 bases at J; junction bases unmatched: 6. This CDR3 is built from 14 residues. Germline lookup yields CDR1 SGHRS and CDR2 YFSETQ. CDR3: CASSLAAGAGEQYF. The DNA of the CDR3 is TGCGCCAGCAGCTTGGCTGCGGGAGCGGGCGAGCAGTACTTC.

The CDR3 region has the DNA TGTGCCAGCAGCACCCGACTAGCGGGGTCCTACGAGCAGTACTTC. Its translation is CASSTRLAGSYEQYF. V usage is TRBV21-1 and J usage is TRBJ2-7; the table names TRBD2, a call not compared with the DNA. TRBV21-1 is tagged as a pseudogene. The CDR3 totals 15 residues.

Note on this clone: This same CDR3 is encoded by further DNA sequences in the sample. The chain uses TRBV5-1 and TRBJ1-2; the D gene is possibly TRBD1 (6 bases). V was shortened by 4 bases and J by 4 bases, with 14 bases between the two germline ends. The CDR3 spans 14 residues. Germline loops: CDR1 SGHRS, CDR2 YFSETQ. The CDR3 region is CASSSPTGPYGYTF. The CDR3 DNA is TGCGCCAGCAGCAGCCCGACAGGACCCTATGGCTACACCTTC. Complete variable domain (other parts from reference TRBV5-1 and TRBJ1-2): KAGVTQTPRYLIKTRGQQVTLSCSPISGHRSVSWYQQTPGQGLQFLFEYFSETQRNKGNFPGRFSGRQFSNSRSEMNVSTLELGDSALYLCASSSPTGPYGYTFGSGTRLTVV.

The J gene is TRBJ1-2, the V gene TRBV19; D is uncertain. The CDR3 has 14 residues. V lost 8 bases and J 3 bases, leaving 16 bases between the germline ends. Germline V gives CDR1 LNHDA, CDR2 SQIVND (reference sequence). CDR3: CASRISGAYYGYTF. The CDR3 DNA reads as TGTGCCAGTCGAATATCGGGAGCCTACTATGGCTACACCTTC.

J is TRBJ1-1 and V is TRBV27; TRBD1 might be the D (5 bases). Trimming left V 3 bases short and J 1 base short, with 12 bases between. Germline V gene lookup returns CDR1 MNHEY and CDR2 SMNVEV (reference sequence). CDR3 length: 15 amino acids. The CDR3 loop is CASSLGEQANTEAFF. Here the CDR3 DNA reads TGTGCCAGCAGTTTGGGTGAACAGGCGAACACTGAAGCTTTCTTT.

Written as DNA, the CDR3 is TGTGCCAGCAGCCCACCCAATGGAGGAAACATTCAGTACTTC. This encodes CASSPPNGGNIQYF. The chain couples TRBV13 to TRBJ2-4, with D perhaps matching TRBD2 (5 bases). CDR1 is PRHDT, CDR2 FYEKMQ, per germline (reference sequence). The germline V and J ends were trimmed by 5 bases and 6 bases, with 14 bases remaining between them. The CDR3 runs 14 residues.

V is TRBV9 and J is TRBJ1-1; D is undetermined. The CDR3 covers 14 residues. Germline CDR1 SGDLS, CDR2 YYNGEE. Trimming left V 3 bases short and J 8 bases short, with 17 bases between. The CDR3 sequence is CASSGDRWAEEAFF. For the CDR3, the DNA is TGTGCCAGCAGCGGAGACCGGTGGGCAGAAGAAGCTTTCTTT.

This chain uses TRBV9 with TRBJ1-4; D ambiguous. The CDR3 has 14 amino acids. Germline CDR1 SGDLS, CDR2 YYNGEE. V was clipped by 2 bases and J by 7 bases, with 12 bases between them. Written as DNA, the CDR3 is TGTGCCAGCAGCGTGTCGGGGATGGGTGAAAAACTGTTTTTT. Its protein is CASSVSGMGEKLFF.

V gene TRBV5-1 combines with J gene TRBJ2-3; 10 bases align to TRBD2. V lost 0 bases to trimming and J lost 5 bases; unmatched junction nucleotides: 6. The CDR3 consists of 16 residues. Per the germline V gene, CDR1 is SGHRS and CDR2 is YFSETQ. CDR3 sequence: CASSLGELAGLDTQYF. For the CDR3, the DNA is TGCGCCAGCAGCTTGGGGGAACTAGCGGGGTTAGATACGCAGTATTTT.

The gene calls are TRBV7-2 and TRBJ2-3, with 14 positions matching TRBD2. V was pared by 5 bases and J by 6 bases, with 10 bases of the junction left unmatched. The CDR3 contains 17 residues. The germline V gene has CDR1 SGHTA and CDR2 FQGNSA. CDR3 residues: CASSARLAGGPGDTQYF. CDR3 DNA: TGTGCCAGCAGCGCCCGACTAGCGGGGGGGCCGGGGGATACGCAGTATTTT.